These 6 T cell receptor beta chains were all obtained from the same sample, sequenced in a study of PD-1 blockade in classical Hodgkin lymphoma. Data came from immunoSEQ multiplex PCR; TCRdb stores just in-frame clones and leaves some out. The sample has over 70,000 clones; 90% are singletons. The time point is: cycle 4 day 1 (C4D1), after 6 weeks of nivolumab. Brentuximab vedotin exposure varied, and every patient relapsed after autologous stem cell transplantation. The specimen was peripheral blood mononuclear cells (PBMCs), collected before the fourth cycle of nivolumab. Source of these receptors: a human donor with classical Hodgkin lymphoma.

This rearrangement joins TRBV25-1 to TRBJ2-7; D is uncertain. This CDR3 comprises 13 residues. V was shortened by 5 bases and J by 5 bases, with 13 bases between the two germline ends. Germline V CDR1 and CDR2: MGHDK, SYGVNS. The CDR3 reads CASSLRWWDEQYF. The CDR3 DNA is TGTGCCAGCAGTCTCCGATGGTGGGACGAGCAGTACTTC.

V gene TRBV28 combines with J gene TRBJ1-3; TRBD1 is a possible D gene (5 bases). Germline V gives CDR1 MDHEN, CDR2 SYDVKM. The length of the CDR3 is 19 residues. V was clipped by 6 bases and J by 0 bases, with 24 bases between them. In DNA, the CDR3 is TGTGCCAGCAGCCTACGATTCCCGGGGCACGGAGTCTCTGGAAACACCATATATTTT. As protein: CASSLRFPGHGVSGNTIYF.

The chain combines TRBV6-5 with TRBJ2-1, with TRBD2 matching over 11 bases. This CDR3 is 14 amino acids long. The germline gives CDR1 MNHEY, CDR2 SVGAGI. J was trimmed by 5 bases and V by 5 bases; bases with no gene match: 2. The CDR3 protein is CASSPGLADNEQFF. The CDR3 nucleotides read TGTGCCAGCAGTCCGGGACTAGCGGACAATGAGCAGTTCTTC.

V gene TRBV23-1 combines with J gene TRBJ1-5; D possibly corresponds to TRBD1 (6 bases). TRBV23-1 is filed as an ORF, its function uncertain. V was pared by 3 bases and J by 4 bases, with 13 bases between. The CDR3 is 15 amino acids. The CDR3 loop is CASSQDSGENQPQHF. CDR3 in DNA: TGCGCCAGCAGTCAGGATTCAGGGGAGAATCAGCCCCAGCATTTT.

The chain is built from TRBV4-3 and TRBJ1-2, with 8 bases identical to TRBD1. The CDR3 has 15 residues. With 0 bases clipped from V and 4 bases from J, the junction kept 4 bases outside the gene matches. Germline CDR1 is LGHNA and CDR2 is YSLEER. CDR3 protein: CASSQDGQGLYGYTF. The CDR3, as DNA: TGCGCCAGCAGCCAAGACGGACAGGGCCTCTATGGCTACACCTTC.

The rearrangement joins TRBV4-2 to TRBJ1-5; D may be TRBD1 (6 bases). This CDR3 contains 16 residues. V lost 2 bases to trimming and J lost 3 bases, with 14 bases between them. Germline V CDR1 and CDR2: LGHNA, YNFKEQ. The CDR3 region is CASSQLPGAFNQPQHF. CDR3 DNA sequence: TGTGCCAGCAGCCAACTCCCGGGGGCTTTCAATCAGCCCCAGCATTTT.